This T cell receptor (beta chain) stems from a study of T cells in pancreatic ductal adenocarcinoma. The selected patients with pancreatic ductal adenocarcinoma had surgery but no neoadjuvant therapy. This CDR3 region has 16 residues. Trimming took 6 bases from V and 3 from J, leaving 19 bases between them. Germline V gives CDR1 SNHLY, CDR2 FYNNEI. Clones were sequenced by immunoSEQ multiplex PCR, and TCRdb holds only the in-frame ones, with some missing. The sample includes about 9,000 clones, roughly 90% of them seen just once. The rearrangement links TRBV2 to TRBJ2-3; D may be TRBD1 (5 bases). This clonotype was obtained from a human donor with pancreatic ductal adenocarcinoma. Sequencing was carried out using PBMCs. CDR3 sequence reads: CASRRRPGRWTDTQYF. The CDR3 region has the DNA TGTGCCAGCAGAAGAAGGCCAGGGCGGTGGACAGATACGCAGTATTTT.